A single sample gave rise to the 19 T cell receptor beta chains below, sequenced in a study of monozygotic twins with inflammatory bowel disease. Reprocessing the 5' RACE reads, TCRdb reports a single entry for every CDR3 protein and omits DNA. The sample totals approximately 330,000 distinct CDR3 sequences; its top ten clones hold 2% to 2.5%. The sequenced material came from blood. The receptors derive from a human donor with ulcerative colitis or Crohn's disease, or a healthy co-twin of an affected twin (not recorded which).

The chain employs TRBV19 and TRBJ2-1; TCRdb picks TRBD2, but there is no DNA to check that call. The V gene's germline CDR1 is LNHDA and CDR2 SQIVND (reference sequence). This CDR3 is built from 13 residues. CDR3 residues: CASSPETSREQFF. The whole variable domain, remainder taken from reference TRBV19 and TRBJ2-1, is DGGITQSPKYLFRKEGQNVTLSCEQNLNHDAMYWYRQDPGQGLRLIYYSQIVNDFQKGDIAEGYSVSREKKESFPLTVTSAQKNPTAFYLCASSPETSREQFFGPGTRLTVL.

This rearrangement joins TRBV29-1 to TRBJ2-3; lacking DNA, the TRBD1 call made by TCRdb goes unchecked. This CDR3 is 13 amino acids long. CDR1 and CDR2 from the germline V gene are SQVTM and ANQGSEA. The CDR3 sequence: CSVPGGPTDTQYF.

The chain has TRBV12-3 or TRBV12-4 and TRBJ2-3; TCRdb reports TRBD2, a call that lacks DNA to check it against. This CDR3 spans 16 amino acids. This CDR3 reads CASSNPGTSGADTQYF.

This chain links TRBV4-3 with TRBJ1-1; TCRdb's D gene call, TRBD1, goes unchecked for lack of DNA. This CDR3 comprises 15 residues. The germline V gene has CDR1 LGHNA and CDR2 YSLEER. The CDR3 loop is CASSQDRGPVTEAFF.

This chain links TRBV9 with TRBJ2-1; TCRdb reports TRBD2, a call that lacks DNA to check it against. The CDR3 spans 16 residues. Germline V gene data show CDR1 as SGDLS and CDR2 as YYNGEE. The CDR3 loop is CASSVEPSGGYNEQFF.

CDR3: CASSVSGATYEQYF. The V and J genes are TRBV7-2 and TRBJ2-7. The CDR3 sequence is 14 residues long. Germline values: CDR1 SGHTA, CDR2 FQGNSA.

V usage is TRBV12-3 or TRBV12-4 and J usage is TRBJ1-1; the D call of TRBD1 rests on TCRdb alone, since no DNA is present to check it. This CDR3 spans 15 amino acids. CDR3 residues: CASRPSTGAFTEAFF.

The chain combines TRBV12-3 or TRBV12-4 with TRBJ1-4; TCRdb selects TRBD1, and the lack of DNA leaves this call unchecked. The CDR3 is made up of 15 amino acids. CDR3 sequence: CATSKGDTTNEKLFF.

V gene TRBV12-3 or TRBV12-4 combines with J gene TRBJ2-7; the D call from TCRdb, TRBD2, cannot be confirmed without DNA. This CDR3 is 15 amino acids long. This chain's CDR3 is CASTATSGGTYEQYF.

The chain employs TRBV4-3 and TRBJ2-1; TCRdb calls TRBD2, which cannot be checked without DNA. CDR3 size: 16 residues. Per the germline V gene, CDR1 is LGHNA and CDR2 is YSLEER. Here the CDR3 reads CASSLVPSGGYNEQFF.

The chain is built from TRBV20-1 and TRBJ2-7; no DNA is available, so the TRBD1 call from TCRdb remains unchecked. The CDR3 is made up of 14 amino acids. Germline-derived CDR1 and CDR2 are DFQATT and SNEGSKA (reference sequence). This CDR3 is CSAIRTDFSYEQYF.

The V and J genes are TRBV6-1 and TRBJ2-7; the D gene TCRdb calls, TRBD1, cannot be checked with no DNA. This CDR3 comprises 15 residues. Per germline, CDR1 MNHNS and CDR2 SASEGT. The CDR3 loop reads CASTPDGGSSLEQYF.

The chain joins TRBV7-2 to TRBJ1-5; the TRBD1 assignment by TCRdb is unverifiable without DNA. Looked up from germline, CDR1 is SGHTA and CDR2 is FQGNSA. This CDR3 spans 13 amino acids. This CDR3 reads CASSPRVYQPQHF.

This sequence joins TRBV29-1 and TRBJ1-2; TCRdb proposes TRBD1, but this gene call is untestable without DNA. CDR1 is SQVTM, CDR2 ANQGSEA, per germline. The CDR3 loop spans 15 amino acids. Here the CDR3 reads CSVEDRATASYGYTF.

The J gene is TRBJ2-3, the V gene TRBV5-1; without DNA, the TCRdb call of TRBD1 cannot be checked. The CDR3 runs 16 residues. Germline values: CDR1 SGHRS, CDR2 YFSETQ. CDR3 sequence reads: CASSLPGQASTDTQYF.

The chain carries TRBV12-3 or TRBV12-4 and TRBJ2-2. There are 13 residues in the CDR3. This CDR3 is CASRVAGSGELFF.

The chain uses TRBV5-1 and TRBJ2-7; TCRdb selects TRBD2, and the lack of DNA leaves this call unchecked. The CDR3 has 16 residues. Germline values: CDR1 SGHRS, CDR2 YFSETQ. This CDR3 is CASSLGLAGGSYEQYF.

The chain has TRBV27 and TRBJ1-1; TCRdb picks TRBD1, but there is no DNA to check that call. CDR1 is MNHEY and CDR2 is SMNVEV in the germline V gene (reference sequence). The CDR3 is made up of 14 amino acids. The CDR3 here is CASRLTGANTEAFF.

The rearrangement joins TRBV7-9 to TRBJ2-7; no DNA is available, so the TRBD1 call from TCRdb remains unchecked. This CDR3 has 14 residues. Germline CDR1 is SEHNR and CDR2 is FQNEAQ (reference sequence). The CDR3 loop reads CASTPRTNTYEQYF. Supplemented by reference TRBV7-9 and TRBJ2-7, the full variable domain reads DTGVSQNPRHKITKRGQNVTFRCDPISEHNRLYWYRQTLGQGPEFLTYFQNEAQLEKSRLLSDRFSAERPKGSFSTLEIQRTEQGDSAMYLCASTPRTNTYEQYFGPGTRLTVT.